This T cell receptor beta chain was recorded in a study of PD-1 blockade in classical Hodgkin lymphoma. The time point is: cycle 4 day 1 (C4D1), after six to seven weeks of nivolumab. Every patient was affected by relapse after autologous stem cell transplantation, while exposure to brentuximab vedotin was not uniform. Comment on this clone: Its matching antigen is unknown.

The CDR3 has 15 amino acids. V gave up 0 bases and J gave up 2 bases, with 12 bases separating them. Germline values: CDR1 SGDLS, CDR2 YYNGEE. Study results and caveats: Relative to healthy donors, newly diagnosed patients reportedly had lower baseline TCR diversity, which was reported as lower still in relapsed/refractory patients. TCR diversity in CD4+, not CD8+, cells rose significantly by C4D1.

Profiling relied on immunoSEQ multiplex PCR, and the TCRdb table lists in-frame clones only, not all of them. The sample consists of about 52,000 clones, about 89% of them appearing once. The V and J genes are TRBV9 and TRBJ2-7, with D possibly matching TRBD2 (5 bases). Sequencing used peripheral blood mononuclear cells (PBMCs), obtained before the fourth cycle of nivolumab. The receptor was isolated from a human donor with classical Hodgkin lymphoma. CDR3 bases: TGTGCCAGCAGCGTAGGGGGAGATGGTGCCTACGAGCAGTACTTC. Residues: CASSVGGDGAYEQYF.